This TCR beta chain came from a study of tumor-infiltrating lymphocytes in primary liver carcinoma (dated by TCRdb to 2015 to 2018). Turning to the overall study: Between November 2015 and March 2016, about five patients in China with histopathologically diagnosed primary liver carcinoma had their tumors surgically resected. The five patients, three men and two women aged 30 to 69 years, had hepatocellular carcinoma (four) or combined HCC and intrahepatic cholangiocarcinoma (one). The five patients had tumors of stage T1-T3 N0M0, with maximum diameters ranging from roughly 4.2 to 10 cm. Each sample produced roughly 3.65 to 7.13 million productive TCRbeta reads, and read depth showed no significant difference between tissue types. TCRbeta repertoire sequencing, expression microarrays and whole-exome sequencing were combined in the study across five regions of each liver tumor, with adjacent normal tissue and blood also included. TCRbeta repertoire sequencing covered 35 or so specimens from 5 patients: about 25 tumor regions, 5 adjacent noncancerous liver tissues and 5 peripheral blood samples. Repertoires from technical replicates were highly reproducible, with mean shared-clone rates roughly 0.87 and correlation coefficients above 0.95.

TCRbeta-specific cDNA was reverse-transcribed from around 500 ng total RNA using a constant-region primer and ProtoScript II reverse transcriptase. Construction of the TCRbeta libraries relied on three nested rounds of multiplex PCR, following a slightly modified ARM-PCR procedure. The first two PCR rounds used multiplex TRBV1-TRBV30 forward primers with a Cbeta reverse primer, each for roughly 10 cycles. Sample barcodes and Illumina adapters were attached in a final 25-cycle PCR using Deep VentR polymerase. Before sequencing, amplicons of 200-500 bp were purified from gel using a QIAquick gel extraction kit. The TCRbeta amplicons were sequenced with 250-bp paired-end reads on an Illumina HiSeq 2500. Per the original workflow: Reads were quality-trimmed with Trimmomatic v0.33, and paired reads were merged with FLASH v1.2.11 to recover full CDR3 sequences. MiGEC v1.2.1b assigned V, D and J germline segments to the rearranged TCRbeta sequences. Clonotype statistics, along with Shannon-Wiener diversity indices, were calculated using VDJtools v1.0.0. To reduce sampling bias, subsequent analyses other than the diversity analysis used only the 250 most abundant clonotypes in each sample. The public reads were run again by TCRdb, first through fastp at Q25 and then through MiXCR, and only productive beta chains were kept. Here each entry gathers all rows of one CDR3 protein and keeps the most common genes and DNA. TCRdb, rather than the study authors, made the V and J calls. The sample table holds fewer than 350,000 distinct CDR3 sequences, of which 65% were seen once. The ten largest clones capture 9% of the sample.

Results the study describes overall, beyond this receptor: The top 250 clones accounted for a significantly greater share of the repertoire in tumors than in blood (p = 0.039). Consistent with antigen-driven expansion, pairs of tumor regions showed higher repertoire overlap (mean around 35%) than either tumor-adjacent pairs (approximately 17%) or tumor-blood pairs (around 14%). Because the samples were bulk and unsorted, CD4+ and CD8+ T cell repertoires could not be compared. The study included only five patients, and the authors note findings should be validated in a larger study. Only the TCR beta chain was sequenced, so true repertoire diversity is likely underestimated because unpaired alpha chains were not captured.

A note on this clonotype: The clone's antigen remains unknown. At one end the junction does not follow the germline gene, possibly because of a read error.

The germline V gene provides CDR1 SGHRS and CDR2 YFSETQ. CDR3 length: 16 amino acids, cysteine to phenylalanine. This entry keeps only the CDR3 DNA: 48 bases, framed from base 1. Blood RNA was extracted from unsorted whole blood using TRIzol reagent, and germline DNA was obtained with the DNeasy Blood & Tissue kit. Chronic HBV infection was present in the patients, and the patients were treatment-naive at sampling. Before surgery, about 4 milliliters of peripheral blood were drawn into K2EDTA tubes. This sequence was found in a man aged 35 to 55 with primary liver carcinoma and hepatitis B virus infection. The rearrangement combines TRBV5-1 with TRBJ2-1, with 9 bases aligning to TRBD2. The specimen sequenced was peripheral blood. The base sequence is TGCGCCAGCAGCTTGGAATACGCGGGAGGGGACAATGGGCAGTTCTTC. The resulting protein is CASSLEYAGGDNGQFF.